This T cell receptor beta chain was sequenced during a study of cytomegalovirus exposure and HLA in healthy donors. General study findings and limits: Rare sequences made up most TCRs, while some public TCRs were found in many donors.

Donors showed nominal health when sampled, although they likely had unrecorded immune exposures. Worth noting for this clone: The antigen is unknown.

13 Jbeta primers and 60 Vbeta primers were used for the PCR. The data were produced by immunoSEQ multiplex PCR, yet TCRdb's version contains in-frame clones alone and is incomplete. This table has around 120,000 clones, 75% to 85% appearing once. Germline V gene sequence: CDR1 SSHAT, CDR2 FNYEAQ (reference sequence). Germline trimming cut 1 base from V and 8 bases from J; bases unmatched to any gene: 0. The CDR3 totals 12 residues. The TCR originated in a female donor in good health and CMV-seropositive. The sequenced material came from PBMCs. The gene calls are TRBV7-7 and TRBJ2-3; 7 positions match TRBD1. CDR3 sequence reads: CASSLDRGTQYF. Here the CDR3 DNA reads TGTGCCAGCAGCTTAGACAGGGGTACGCAGTATTTT.